Listed below are T cell receptor beta chains from one sample, sequenced in a study of blood T cell repertoires in COVID-19. Repertoires were generated with immunoSEQ multiplex PCR, while TCRdb's copy carries only in-frame clones and drops some. The repertoire has 100,000 to 150,000 clones, around 86% of them found once; the top ten carry about 4.7%. Material: peripheral blood. These receptor sequences come from a man in his forties or fifties with acute or convalescent COVID-19. Both conserved end residues are part of each CDR3. The D gene is left open where the match is weak. Not all rows give a size; the values are once, few, many and, for expanded clones, a class.

abundance	v_gene	j_gene	d_gene	CDR3aa	CDR3nt
.	TRBV29-1	TRBJ2-7	TRBD1	CSAVGQGVYEQYF	TGCAGCGCCGTGGGACAGGGGGTTTACGAGCAGTACTTC
.	TRBV7-3	TRBJ2-1	.	CASSTIGTSSYNEQFF	TGTGCCAGCAGCACCATAGGGACAAGCTCCTACAATGAGCAGTTCTTC
few	TRBV5-1	TRBJ1-2	TRBD1	CASSLAVGTGDFNGYTF	TGCGCCAGCAGCTTGGCCGTAGGGACAGGGGATTTTAATGGCTACACCTTC
.	TRBV6-5	TRBJ1-1	TRBD1	CASSKTGVVNTEAFF	TGTGCCAGCAGCAAGACAGGGGTGGTGAACACTGAAGCTTTCTTT
once	TRBV10-1	TRBJ1-3	.	CASSESSSGNTIYF	TGCGCCAGCAGTGAGTCGAGCTCTGGAAACACCATATATTTT
.	TRBV5-4	TRBJ1-4	.	CASSSERGEKLFF	TGTGCCAGCAGCTCCGAACGCGGTGAAAAACTGTTTTTT
.	TRBV19	TRBJ1-2	.	CASSMRDRSRGYTF	TGTGCCAGTAGTATGAGAGACAGATCTCGAGGCTACACCTTC
.	TRBV7-9	TRBJ2-1	TRBD2	CASSYQGLAGVLEQFF	TGTGCCAGCAGCTACCAGGGACTAGCGGGAGTGCTCGAGCAGTTCTTC
.	TRBV6-5	TRBJ1-2	TRBD1	CASTPTGTNYGYTF	TGTGCCAGCACCCCGACAGGGACTAACTATGGCTACACCTTC
.	TRBV5-4	TRBJ1-2	.	CASSVQVNYGYTF	TGTGCCAGCAGCGTTCAGGTTAACTATGGCTACACCTTC
once	TRBV30	TRBJ2-7	.	CAWSDSPGTYEQYF	TGTGCCTGGAGTGACAGCCCCGGAACCTACGAGCAGTACTTC
.	TRBV9	TRBJ1-6	.	CASSPAAGMNSPLHF	TGTGCCAGCAGCCCCGCGGCGGGGATGAATTCACCCCTCCACTTT
.	TRBV5-5	TRBJ2-3	TRBD1	CASSLLQGAGTDTQYF	TGTGCCAGCAGCTTGTTGCAGGGGGCCGGGACAGATACGCAGTATTTT
.	TRBV29-1	TRBJ2-3	TRBD2	CSVEIAVAGGFSYTQYF	TGCAGCGTTGAGATAGCAGTGGCGGGAGGGTTTAGTTATACGCAGTATTTT
.	TRBV4-1	TRBJ2-7	TRBD1	CASSYPGQGAYEQYF	TGCGCCAGCAGCTACCCGGGACAGGGGGCCTACGAGCAGTACTTC
.	TRBV18	TRBJ1-6	.	CASSPIRIADSPLHF	TGTGCCAGCTCACCTATTCGGATCGCGGATTCACCCCTCCACTTT
once	TRBV29-1	TRBJ2-1	TRBD2	CSVEGPRDLAGVAYNEQFF	TGCAGCGTTGAAGGCCCCCGAGATTTAGCGGGAGTTGCCTACAATGAGCAGTTCTTC
few	TRBV15	TRBJ2-7	.	CATSRIGVGLEQYF	TGTGCCACCAGCAGAATAGGGGTAGGGCTCGAGCAGTACTTC
.	TRBV7-6	TRBJ1-5	.	CASSLEPGFNQPQHF	TGTGCCAGCAGCTTAGAGCCAGGGTTCAATCAGCCCCAGCATTTT
once	TRBV20-1	TRBJ1-4	.	CSARTGEKLFF	TGCAGTGCGAGAACAGGGGAAAAACTGTTTTTT
.	TRBV7-2	TRBJ2-3	.	CASSLSRAAGTDTQYF	TGTGCCAGCAGCTTGTCACGGGCGGCGGGGACAGATACGCAGTATTTT